This T cell receptor (beta chain) came from a study of T cell responses to AZD1222 COVID-19 vaccine. Assay: immunoSEQ multiplex PCR; the TCRdb copy retains only in-frame clones and omits some. The sample lists about 120,000 clones, around 87% occurring once. Sequencing used peripheral blood, obtained on day 0 of AZD1222 vaccination. The receptor comes from an adult in good health.

CDR3 region: CASSPRSLMGGYTF. CDR3 nucleotides: TGTGCCAGCAGTCCCAGGTCCCTTATGGGAGGCTACACCTTC. This sequence joins TRBV27 and TRBJ1-2, with unresolved D. Germline CDR1 reads MNHEY; CDR2 reads SMNVEV (reference sequence). This CDR3 spans 14 amino acids. Trimming cost V 5 bases and J 8 bases, with 18 bases left between them.